The entry that follows covers one TCR beta chain sequence. Trimming shortened V by 7 bases and J by 5 bases, and 20 bases separated the two germline ends. CDR3 size: 15 residues. CDR1 MNHEY and CDR2 SVGAGI come from the germline V gene. This specimen belongs to a study of blood T cell repertoires in COVID-19. Whole-study context: Italy, Spain and the United States were the sources of the convalescent and acute COVID-19 samples. The cDNA or gDNA used as material had been derived from T cells, B-cell-depleted T cells, or PBMCs.

As originally analysed: Estimated nucleated cell counts came from reference gene primer amplification. Data came from immunoSEQ multiplex PCR; TCRdb stores just in-frame clones and leaves some out. V, J and clone size were drawn from that table, and D and trimming were deduced from the DNA. The sample shows approximately 190,000 clones, 75% to 85% of them seen only once. Sequenced: peripheral blood. The TCR was taken from a man aged 60-69 years with acute or convalescent COVID-19. The rearrangement uses TRBV6-5 and TRBJ1-2; D uncertain. The CDR3 sequence is CASKLRVPPSYGYTF. The CDR3 DNA reads TGTGCCAGCAAGCTGCGGGTCCCGCCCTCATATGGCTACACCTTC.